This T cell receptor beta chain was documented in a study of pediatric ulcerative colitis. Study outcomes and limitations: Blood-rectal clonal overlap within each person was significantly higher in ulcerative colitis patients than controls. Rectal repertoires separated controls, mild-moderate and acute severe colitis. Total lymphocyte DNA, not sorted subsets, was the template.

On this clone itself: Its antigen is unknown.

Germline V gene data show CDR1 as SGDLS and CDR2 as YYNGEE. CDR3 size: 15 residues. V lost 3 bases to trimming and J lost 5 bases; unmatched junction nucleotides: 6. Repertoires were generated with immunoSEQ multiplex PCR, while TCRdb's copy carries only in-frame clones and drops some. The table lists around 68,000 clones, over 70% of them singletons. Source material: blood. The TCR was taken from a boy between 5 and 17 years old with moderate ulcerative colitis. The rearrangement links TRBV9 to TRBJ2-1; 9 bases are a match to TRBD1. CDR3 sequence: CASSAPGQGDNEQFF. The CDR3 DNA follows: TGTGCCAGCAGCGCCCCGGGACAGGGAGACAATGAGCAGTTCTTC.